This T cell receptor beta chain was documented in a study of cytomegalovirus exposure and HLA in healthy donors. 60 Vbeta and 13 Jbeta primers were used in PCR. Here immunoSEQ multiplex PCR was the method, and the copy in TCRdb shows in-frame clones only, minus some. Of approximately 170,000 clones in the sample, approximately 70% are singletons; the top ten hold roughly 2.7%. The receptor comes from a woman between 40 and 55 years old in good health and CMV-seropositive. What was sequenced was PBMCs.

The CDR3: CATQVFINGTGRETQYF. The CDR3 nucleotides are TGTGCTACCCAAGTCTTCATTAACGGGACAGGGCGGGAGACCCAGTACTTC. The V and J genes are TRBV12-5 and TRBJ2-5; TRBD1 aligns across 9 bases. This CDR3 region has 17 residues. Germline CDR1 LGHNT, CDR2 FRNRAP. V was clipped by 10 bases and J by 5 bases; unmatched bases: 20.